This record covers a single T cell receptor beta chain. Its antigen is undetermined. In germline, CDR1 is MNHEY, CDR2 SMNVEV (reference sequence). The V end was cut by 8 bases, the J end by 4 bases, with 18 bases between. The CDR3 covers 15 residues. Unique molecular identifiers were carried by the TCR beta cDNA libraries. TCRdb re-derived calls from the PCR reads in MiXCR, one entry per CDR3 protein. The data show about 770,000 distinct CDR3 sequences, around 45% seen once. The sample belongs to a study of post-analysis software for immune sequencing data. Regarding the study as a whole: Under F measure analysis, samples from one preparation batch co-clustered strongly. Compared against controls, patients with multiple sclerosis displayed significantly lower normalized Chao1 diversity. Included in a set of roughly five TRBV segments more frequent in patients than controls were TRBV5-6, TRBV5-1 and TRBV20-1.

The sequence came from a girl aged 5-17 years with multiple sclerosis. V is TRBV27 and J is TRBJ1-5, with a weak D call TRBD1 (6 bases). The sequencing sample was made of blood. CDR3 bases: TGTGCCAGCGGTATTTCTCAGGGGACAAATCAGCCCCAGCATTTT. Encoded protein: CASGISQGTNQPQHF.